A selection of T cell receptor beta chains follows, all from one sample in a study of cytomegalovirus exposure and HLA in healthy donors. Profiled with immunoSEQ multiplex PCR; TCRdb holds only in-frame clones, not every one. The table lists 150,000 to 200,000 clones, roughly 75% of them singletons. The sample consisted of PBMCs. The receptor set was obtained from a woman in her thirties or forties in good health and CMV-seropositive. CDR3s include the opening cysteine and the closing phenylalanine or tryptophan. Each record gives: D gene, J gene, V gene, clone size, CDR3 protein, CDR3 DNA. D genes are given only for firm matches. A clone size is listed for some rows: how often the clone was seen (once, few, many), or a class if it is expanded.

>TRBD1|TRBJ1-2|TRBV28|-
CASSSLPGQGTYGYTF
TGTGCCAGCAGTTCCTTGCCGGGACAGGGGACCTATGGCTACACCTTC
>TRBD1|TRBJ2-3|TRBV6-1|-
CASAWGQGRTDTQYF
TGTGCCAGCGCGTGGGGACAGGGACGCACAGATACGCAGTATTTT
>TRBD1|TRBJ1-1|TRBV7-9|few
CASSPQDRVDTEAFF
TGTGCCAGCAGTCCTCAGGACAGGGTCGACACTGAAGCTTTCTTT
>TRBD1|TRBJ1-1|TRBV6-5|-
CASSGDRRHTEAFF
TGTGCCAGCAGCGGGGACAGGCGACACACTGAAGCTTTCTTT
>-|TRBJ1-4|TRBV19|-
CASRGNEKLFF
TGTGCCAGTCGGGGGAATGAAAAACTGTTTTTT
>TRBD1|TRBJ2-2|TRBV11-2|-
CASSLVGGAGNTGELFF
TGTGCCAGCAGCTTAGTAGGGGGCGCCGGGAACACCGGGGAGCTGTTTTTT
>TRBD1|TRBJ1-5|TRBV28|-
CASSLTGQGGQPQHF
TGTGCCAGCAGCTTAACCGGACAGGGCGGCCAGCCCCAGCATTTT
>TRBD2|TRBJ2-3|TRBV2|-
CASSGTSDSTDTQYF
TGTGCCAGCAGTGGGACTAGCGATAGCACAGATACGCAGTATTTT
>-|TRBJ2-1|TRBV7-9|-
CASSVAGLDEQFF
TGTGCCAGCAGCGTCGCGGGACTCGATGAGCAGTTCTTC
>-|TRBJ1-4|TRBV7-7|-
CASSLAGGENEKLFF
TGTGCTAGCAGCTTAGCGGGAGGGGAAAATGAAAAACTGTTTTTT
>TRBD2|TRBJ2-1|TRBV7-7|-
CASSPTSGGNEQFF
TGTGCTAGCAGCCCAACTAGCGGAGGCAATGAGCAGTTCTTC
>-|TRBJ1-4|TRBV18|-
CASSLNQANEKLFF
TGTGCCAGCTCACTGAACCAGGCTAATGAAAAACTGTTTTTT
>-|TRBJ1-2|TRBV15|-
CATSRDVGRSGYTF
TGTGCCACCAGCAGAGATGTAGGTCGGAGTGGCTACACCTTC
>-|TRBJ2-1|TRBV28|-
CASSRGYNEQFF
TGTGCCAGCAGTAGGGGCTACAATGAGCAGTTCTTC
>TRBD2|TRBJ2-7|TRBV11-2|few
CASSPGLAGGPPSYEQYF
TGTGCCAGCAGCCCCGGACTAGCGGGAGGGCCACCCTCCTACGAGCAGTACTTC
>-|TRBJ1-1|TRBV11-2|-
CASSSSSRRGTEAFF
TGTGCCAGCAGCTCCTCCTCACGGCGGGGCACTGAAGCTTTCTTT
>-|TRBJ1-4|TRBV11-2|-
CASAKMANEKLFF
TGTGCCAGCGCGAAAATGGCTAATGAAAAACTGTTTTTT
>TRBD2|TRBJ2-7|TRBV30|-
CAWRFSGTYEQYF
TGTGCCTGGAGATTCAGCGGGACGTACGAGCAGTACTTC
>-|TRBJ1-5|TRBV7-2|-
CASSLADGNQPQHF
TGTGCCAGCAGCTTAGCTGACGGGAATCAGCCCCAGCATTTT
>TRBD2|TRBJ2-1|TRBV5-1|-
CASSLRTSGGSYNEQFF
TGCGCCAGCAGCCTACGGACTAGCGGAGGCTCCTACAATGAGCAGTTCTTC
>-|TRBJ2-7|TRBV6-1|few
CASSESIALQSGEQYF
TGTGCCAGCAGTGAGTCGATAGCCCTCCAATCGGGGGAGCAGTACTTC
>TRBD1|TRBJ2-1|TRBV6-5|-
CASRGDRGWNNEQFF
TGTGCCAGCAGGGGCGACAGGGGGTGGAACAATGAGCAGTTCTTC
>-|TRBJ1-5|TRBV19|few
CASSVGPSGNQPQHF
TGTGCCAGTAGTGTGGGCCCGAGTGGCAATCAGCCCCAGCATTTT
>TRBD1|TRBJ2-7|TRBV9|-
CASSVGTGRYEQYF
TGTGCCAGCAGCGTCGGGACAGGCCGATACGAGCAGTACTTC
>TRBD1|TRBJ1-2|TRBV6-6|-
CASRPSDRVGGYTF
TGTGCCAGCAGACCTTCGGACAGGGTAGGAGGCTACACCTTC
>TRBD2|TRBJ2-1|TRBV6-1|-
CASTLLAEAYNEQFF
TGTGCCAGCACTCTACTAGCGGAGGCCTACAATGAGCAGTTCTTC
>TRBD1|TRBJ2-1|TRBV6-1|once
CASTTGGYSEQFF
TGTGCCAGCACAACAGGGGGGTATAGTGAGCAGTTCTTC
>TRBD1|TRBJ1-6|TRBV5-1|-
CASSRQGSGNSPLHF
TGCGCCAGCAGCAGACAGGGCTCGGGTAATTCACCCCTCCACTTT
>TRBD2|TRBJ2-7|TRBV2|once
CASSARLAGVTYEQYF
TGTGCCAGCAGTGCCCGACTAGCGGGTGTCACCTACGAGCAGTACTTC
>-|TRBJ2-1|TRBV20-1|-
CSDDHGEQFF
TGCAGTGATGATCACGGTGAGCAGTTCTTC
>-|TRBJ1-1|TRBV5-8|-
CASSLVSNTEAFF
TGTGCCAGCAGCTTGGTCAGTAACACTGAAGCTTTCTTT
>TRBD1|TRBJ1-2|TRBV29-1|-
CSVGGGTGYNYGYTF
TGCAGCGTTGGGGGCGGGACAGGGTACAACTATGGCTACACCTTC